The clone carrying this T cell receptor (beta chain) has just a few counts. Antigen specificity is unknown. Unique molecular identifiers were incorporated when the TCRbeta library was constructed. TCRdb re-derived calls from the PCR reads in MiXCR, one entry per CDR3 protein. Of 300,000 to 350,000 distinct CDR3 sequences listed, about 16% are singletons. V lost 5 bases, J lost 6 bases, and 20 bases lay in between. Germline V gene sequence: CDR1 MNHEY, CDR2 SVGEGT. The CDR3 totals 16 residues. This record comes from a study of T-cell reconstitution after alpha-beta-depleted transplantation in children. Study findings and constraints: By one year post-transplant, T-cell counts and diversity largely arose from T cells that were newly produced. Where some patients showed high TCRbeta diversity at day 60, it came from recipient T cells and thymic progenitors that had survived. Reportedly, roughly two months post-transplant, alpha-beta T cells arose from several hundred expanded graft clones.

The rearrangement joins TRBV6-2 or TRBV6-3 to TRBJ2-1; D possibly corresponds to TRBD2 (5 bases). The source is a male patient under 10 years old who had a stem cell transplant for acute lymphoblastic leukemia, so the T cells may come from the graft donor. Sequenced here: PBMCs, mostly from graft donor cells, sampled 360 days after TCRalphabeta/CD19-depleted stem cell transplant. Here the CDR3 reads CASSLAPLYWFNEQFF. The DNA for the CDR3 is TGTGCCAGCAGTCTAGCCCCCTTATACTGGTTCAATGAGCAGTTCTTC.